What follows describes a single T cell receptor (beta chain). Its cognate antigen is unknown. The CDR3 length is 14 residues. J was trimmed by 8 bases and V by 6 bases; bases with no gene match: 8. Individuals with ophthalmopathy presented a Clinical Activity Score of at least 3, a NOSPECS grade of at least 4 and a duration under 3 months. The study excluded patients with uncontrolled infection, other autoimmune disease, pregnancy or lactation. There were TCR beta CDR3 regions amplified from RNA transcripts. The HTBI primer set served for first-round RT-PCR of the TCR CDR3. MiXCR was run by TCRdb on the multiplex PCR reads, yielding one entry per CDR3 protein. Of approximately 300,000 distinct CDR3 sequences listed, 15% to 20% are singletons. The data originate from a study of T cells in Graves' hyperthyroidism and ophthalmopathy. Regarding the study as a whole: Expanded thyroid clonotypes (above 0.001) were mostly also found in blood.

Sequenced: blood. This receptor was identified in a middle-aged man with Graves' ophthalmopathy. This chain uses TRBV12-3 or TRBV12-4 with TRBJ1-3; 9 bases line up with TRBD1. CDR3 coding DNA: TGTGCCAGCAGCCGGGACAGGGTAACGGACACCATATATTTT. This encodes CASSRDRVTDTIYF.